The next 15 T cell receptor beta chains were all read from a single sample in a study of blood T cell repertoires in COVID-19. Using immunoSEQ multiplex PCR, the repertoire was profiled, and TCRdb retains in-frame clones only, with some absent. The data contain fewer than 200,000 clones, roughly 84% of them seen just once; the ten biggest clones take up roughly 1.2%. Sequencing was carried out using peripheral blood. The receptors come from a man in his 60s who had recovered from COVID-19.

The V gene is TRBV6-2 or TRBV6-3, the J gene TRBJ1-5; 7 bases fit TRBD1. CDR1 MNHEY and CDR2 SVGEGT come from the germline V gene. J lost 5 bases, V lost 2 bases, and 6 bases had no gene match. The CDR3 length is 15 residues. The CDR3 nucleotides read TGTGCCAGCAGTTACAGGGGGCTAGGAGATCAGCCCCAGCATTTT. This translates into CASSYRGLGDQPQHF.

The CDR3 region is CASTPGQGVPLHF. CDR3 nucleotide sequence: TGTGCCAGCACCCCGGGACAGGGAGTACCCCTCCACTTT. This chain links TRBV6-5 with TRBJ1-6; 9 bases match TRBD1. The CDR3 covers 13 residues. Trimming removed 7 bases from V and 12 bases from J; junction bases left unmatched: 7. In germline, CDR1 is MNHEY, CDR2 SVGAGI.

J is TRBJ2-3 and V is TRBV7-3; D perhaps matches TRBD2 (6 bases). The CDR3 spans 16 residues. Germline lookup yields CDR1 SGHTA and CDR2 FQGTGA. Trimming shortened V by 4 bases and J by 2 bases, and 16 bases separated the two germline ends. The CDR3 bases are TGTGCCAGCAGCTCCGGGACTGCCCTACACACAGATACGCAGTATTTT. Its translation is CASSSGTALHTDTQYF. Variable domain in full (rest from reference TRBV7-3 and TRBJ2-3): GAGVSQTPSNKVTEKGKYVELRCDPISGHTALYWYRQSLGQGPEFLIYFQGTGAADDSGLPNDRFFAVRPEGSVSTLKIQRTERGDSAVYLCASSSGTALHTDTQYFGPGTRLTVL.

The chain couples TRBV30 to TRBJ1-3; 7 bases are a match to TRBD1. Germline V gene sequence: CDR1 GTSNPN, CDR2 SVGIG (reference sequence). There are 14 residues in the CDR3. V lost 2 bases to trimming and J lost 0 bases; unmatched junction nucleotides: 1. The CDR3 here is CAWSRDSSGNTIYF. The CDR3 region has the DNA TGTGCCTGGAGTCGGGACAGCTCTGGAAACACCATATATTTT. The full variable domain, completed using reference TRBV30 and TRBJ1-3, is SQTIHQWPATLVQPVGSPLSLECTVEGTSNPNLYWYRQAAGRGLQLLFYSVGIGQISSEVPQNLSASRPQDRQFILSSKKLLLSDSGFYLCAWSRDSSGNTIYFGEGSWLTVV.

J is TRBJ1-1 and V is TRBV10-3, with 7 bases lining up with TRBD1. This CDR3 has 14 amino acids. Germline V gene lookup returns CDR1 ENHRY and CDR2 SYGVKD. The V gene end was trimmed by 6 bases and the J gene end by 1 base; junction bases not matched to a gene: 5. CDR3 coding DNA: TGTGCCATCAGCAGGACAGGACCGAACACTGAAGCTTTCTTT. Residues: CAISRTGPNTEAFF.

CDR3 region: CASSTPQGPNTEAFF. CDR3 coding DNA: TGTGCCAGCAGTACCCCACAGGGCCCGAACACTGAAGCTTTCTTT. This chain connects TRBV6-1 to TRBJ1-1; D is perhaps TRBD1 (6 bases). Looked up from germline, CDR1 is MNHNS and CDR2 is SASEGT. The CDR3 contains 15 residues. V was shortened by 5 bases and J by 1 base, with 14 bases between the two germline ends.

This clone was seen only once. V usage is TRBV6-2 or TRBV6-3 and J usage is TRBJ2-3; 7 bases align to TRBD2. CDR1 is MNHEY and CDR2 is SVGEGT in the germline V gene. V was pared by 6 bases and J by 6 bases, with 15 bases of the junction left unmatched. This CDR3 contains 16 residues. This chain's CDR3 is CASSPLLTGEGDTQYF. CDR3 DNA sequence: TGTGCCAGCAGCCCCTTGCTGACGGGGGAGGGGGATACGCAGTATTTT.

The V gene is TRBV9, the J gene TRBJ1-1; no clear D. Germline values: CDR1 SGDLS, CDR2 YYNGEE. V lost 3 bases, J lost 6 bases, and 12 bases lay in between. The CDR3 covers 13 residues. The CDR3 sequence: CASSAEVLAEAFF. CDR3 nucleotides: TGTGCCAGCAGCGCAGAGGTTTTAGCTGAAGCTTTCTTT.

The J gene is TRBJ2-2, the V gene TRBV5-1; no clear D. The CDR3 consists of 13 residues. The V gene lost 0 bases and the J gene lost 3 bases, with 3 bases spanning the gap. CDR1 SGHRS and CDR2 YFSETQ come from the germline V gene. This CDR3 is CASSLVDTGELFF. The CDR3 region has the DNA TGCGCCAGCAGCTTGGTAGACACCGGGGAGCTGTTTTTT.

V and J are TRBV14 and TRBJ2-5; tentative D call: TRBD2 (6 bases). The CDR3 totals 14 residues. Trimming took off 1 base at V and 4 bases at J, with 10 bases between the two ends. In germline, CDR1 is SGHDN, CDR2 FVKESK. The CDR3 loop reads CASSQARRGETQYF. The CDR3 bases are TGTGCCAGCAGCCAAGCGAGGAGGGGAGAGACCCAGTACTTC.

This clone was detected once. The chain carries TRBV3-1 (or the pseudogene TRBV3-2) and TRBJ2-1; TRBD2 is a possible D gene (6 bases). Germline lookup yields CDR1 LGHDT and CDR2 YNNKEL (reference sequence). V lost 3 bases, J lost 3 bases, and 9 bases lay in between. The CDR3 consists of 14 residues. CDR3: CASSQAGNYNEQFF. The DNA for the CDR3 is TGTGCCAGCAGCCAGGCGGGGAACTACAATGAGCAGTTCTTC.

The rearrangement joins TRBV7-2 to TRBJ2-1; 10 nucleotides match TRBD2. Looked up from germline, CDR1 is SGHTA and CDR2 is FQGNSA. There are 16 residues in the CDR3. V lost 2 bases to trimming and J lost 4 bases; unmatched junction nucleotides: 5. The CDR3 loop reads CASSLIGAGGYNEQFF. The CDR3 DNA sequence: TGTGCCAGCAGCTTAATAGGAGCGGGGGGGTACAATGAGCAGTTCTTC.

The chain uses TRBV6-5 and TRBJ1-1; a weak D match, TRBD1 (6 bases). The CDR3 is 14 residues long. V was shortened by 4 bases and J by 3 bases, with 12 bases between the two germline ends. Looked up from germline, CDR1 is MNHEY and CDR2 is SVGAGI. DNA of the CDR3: TGTGCCAGCAGTTTTACAGGGTGGGACACTGAAGCTTTCTTT. Amino acids: CASSFTGWDTEAFF.

The chain recombines TRBV6-5 with TRBJ1-1, with no clear D. CDR3 length equals 13 residues. Trimming shortened V by 6 bases and J by 6 bases, and 14 bases separated the two germline ends. Germline-derived CDR1 and CDR2 are MNHEY and SVGAGI. Written as DNA, the CDR3 is TGTGCCAGCAGCTCCTACCGAAGCGCTGAAGCTTTCTTT. Its protein is CASSSYRSAEAFF.

The chain couples TRBV7-9 to TRBJ2-7; 10 bases map to TRBD1. This CDR3 spans 14 amino acids. Trimming removed 6 bases from V and 2 bases from J; junction bases left unmatched: 4. Germline V CDR1 and CDR2: SEHNR, FQNEAQ (reference sequence). The CDR3 region has the DNA TGTGCCAGCAGAACCGGGACAGGGGCCTACGAGCAGTACTTC. Its translation is CASRTGTGAYEQYF.